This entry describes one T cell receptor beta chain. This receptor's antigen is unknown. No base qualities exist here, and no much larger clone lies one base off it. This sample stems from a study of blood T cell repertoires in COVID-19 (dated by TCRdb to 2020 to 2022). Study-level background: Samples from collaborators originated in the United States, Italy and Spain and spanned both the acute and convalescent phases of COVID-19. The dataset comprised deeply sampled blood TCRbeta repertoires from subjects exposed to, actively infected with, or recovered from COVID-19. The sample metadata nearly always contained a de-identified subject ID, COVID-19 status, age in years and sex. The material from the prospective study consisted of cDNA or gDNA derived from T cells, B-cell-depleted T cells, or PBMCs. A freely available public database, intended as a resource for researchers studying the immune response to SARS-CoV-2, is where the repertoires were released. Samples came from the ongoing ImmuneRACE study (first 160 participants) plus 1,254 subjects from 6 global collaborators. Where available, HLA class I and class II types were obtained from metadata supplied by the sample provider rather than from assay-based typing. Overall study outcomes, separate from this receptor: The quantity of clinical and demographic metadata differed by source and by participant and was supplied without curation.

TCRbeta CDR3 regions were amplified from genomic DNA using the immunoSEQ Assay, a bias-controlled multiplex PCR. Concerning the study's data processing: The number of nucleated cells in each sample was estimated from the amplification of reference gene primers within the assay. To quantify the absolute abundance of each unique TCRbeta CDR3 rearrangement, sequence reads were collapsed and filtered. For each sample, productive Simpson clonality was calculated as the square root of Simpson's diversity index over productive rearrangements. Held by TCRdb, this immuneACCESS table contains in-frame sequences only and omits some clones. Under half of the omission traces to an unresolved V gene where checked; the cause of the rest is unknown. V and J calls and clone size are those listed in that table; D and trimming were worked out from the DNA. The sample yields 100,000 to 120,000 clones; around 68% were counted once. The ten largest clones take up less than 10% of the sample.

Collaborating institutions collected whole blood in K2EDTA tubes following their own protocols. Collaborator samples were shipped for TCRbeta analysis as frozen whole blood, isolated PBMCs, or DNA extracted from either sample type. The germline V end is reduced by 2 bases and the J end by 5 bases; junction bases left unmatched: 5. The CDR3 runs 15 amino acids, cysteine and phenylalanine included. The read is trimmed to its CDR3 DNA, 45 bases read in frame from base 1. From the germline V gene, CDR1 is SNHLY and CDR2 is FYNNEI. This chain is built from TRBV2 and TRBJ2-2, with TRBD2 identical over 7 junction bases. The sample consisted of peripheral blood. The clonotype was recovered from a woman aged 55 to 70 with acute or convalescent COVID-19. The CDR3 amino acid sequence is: CASSERDGGTGELFF. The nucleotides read TGTGCCAGCAGTGAACGGGACGGGGGGACCGGGGAGCTGTTTTTT.